A single T cell receptor (beta chain) is shown here with its context. The data were produced by immunoSEQ multiplex PCR, yet TCRdb's version contains in-frame clones alone and is incomplete. The table includes 50,000 to 70,000 clones, more than 85% detected once. This sample stems from a study of OX40 agonist ivuxolimab in advanced cancers. The CDR3 loop spans 12 amino acids. The V end was cut by 1 base, the J end by 8 bases, with 8 bases between. Germline V CDR1 and CDR2: LNHDA, SQIVND (reference sequence). The sequence was collected from an adult with an advanced solid tumor such as melanoma, head and neck, liver or kidney cancer. The specimen comprised CD4+ or CD8+ T cells sorted from blood, sampled in a trial of the OX40 agonist ivuxolimab. The rearrangement links TRBV19 to TRBJ1-1, with D hard to call. DNA for the CDR3: TGTGCCAGTAGTATAGGGGCCAGGGAAGCTTTCTTT. Its protein is CASSIGAREAFF.